This T cell receptor beta chain was profiled in a study of CD8+CD57+ T cells in acquired aplastic anemia. Study outcomes and limitations: Patient and control CD8+ Simpson's diversity was not significantly different. The study identified twenty-nine CD8+ CDR3 sequences shared by patients and controls.

The germline V and J ends were trimmed by 1 base and 0 bases, with 6 bases remaining between them. The CDR3 has 14 residues. The V gene's germline CDR1 is SGHTA and CDR2 FQGTGA. All patients picked for sequencing had shown, by flow cytometry, an expansion of CD8+CD57+ cells. TCR beta VDJ combinations and CDR3 sequences were profiled from genomic DNA. Each CDR3 protein is one row after TCRdb ran MiXCR on the reads. The sample holds 150,000 or so distinct CDR3 sequences, 40% to 60% seen once. On this clonotype: Its antigen is currently unknown.

The V and J genes are TRBV7-3 and TRBJ2-5, with a tentative D call TRBD1 (5 bases). Sequenced input: sorted CD4+, CD8+, or CD8+CD57+ T cells (not recorded which) from PBMCs. The clonotype originates from a human donor with aplastic anemia. The CDR3 is CASSLRTNQETQYF. CDR3 DNA sequence: TGTGCCAGCAGCTTAAGGACAAACCAAGAGACCCAGTACTTC. The variable domain in full, completed from reference TRBV7-3 and TRBJ2-5, reads GAGVSQTPSNKVTEKGKYVELRCDPISGHTALYWYRQSLGQGPEFLIYFQGTGAADDSGLPNDRFFAVRPEGSVSTLKIQRTERGDSAVYLCASSLRTNQETQYFGPGTRLLVL.